This T cell receptor beta chain was captured by sequencing in a study of T cell repertoires in cytomegalovirus infection. Overall study findings and caveats: The study found HLA-C-restricted CMV-specific TCR beta clonotypes dominating the ex vivo response.

The V gene lost 2 bases and the J gene lost 9 bases, with 17 bases spanning the gap. The CDR3 is 15 amino acids. Germline values: CDR1 SGHTA, CDR2 FQGTGA. About this clonotype itself: What it recognizes is unknown.

A single record per CDR3 protein comes from TCRdb applying MiXCR to the reads. Among roughly 700,000 distinct CDR3 sequences listed, around 30% were seen once. This clonotype originated in a human donor in good health (CMV status not recorded). Some clones in this sample may be carry-over from other donors' samples. The gene calls are TRBV7-3 and TRBJ2-1; D is perhaps TRBD1 or TRBD2 (5 bases each). Specimen: cultured PBMCs, collected from culture after CMV antigen stimulation. DNA for the CDR3: TGTGCCAGCAGCTTAGGGACCCTTTCCCTAGGTGAGCAGTTCTTC. As protein: CASSLGTLSLGEQFF.